This T cell receptor beta chain comes out of a study of T cells in Graves' hyperthyroidism and ophthalmopathy. This CDR3 spans 15 amino acids. Germline lookup yields CDR1 GTSNPN and CDR2 SVGIG (reference sequence). The V end lost 4 bases, the J end lost 6 bases, and 19 bases lay between the germline ends. This clonotype was recorded at least ten times. Regions amplified from RNA transcripts were the TCR beta CDR3 regions. Primed by the HTBI set, a first-round RT-PCR was run on the TCR CDR3. MiXCR, applied by TCRdb to the multiplex PCR reads, yields one record per CDR3 protein. The profile shows approximately 640,000 distinct CDR3 sequences, around 15% of them singletons.

The chain is built from TRBV30 and TRBJ2-1; TRBD2 might be the D (6 bases). This TCR came from a woman in her 30s with Graves' hyperthyroidism. Sequencing was carried out using blood. In DNA form, the CDR3 reads TGTGCCTGGACCGCGGGATCCGGTCCCTTCAATGAGCAGTTCTTC. Its translation is CAWTAGSGPFNEQFF.